Each of the 21 T cell receptor beta chains below was sequenced from the same sample in a study of cytomegalovirus exposure and HLA in healthy donors. With 60 Vbeta and 13 Jbeta primers, the PCR was carried out. The protocol was immunoSEQ multiplex PCR, while the TCRdb copy is restricted to in-frame clones and leaves out a portion. The table lists under 250,000 clones, 79% of them singletons. Sequences were obtained from PBMCs. Source of these receptors: a woman aged 25 to 39 in good health and CMV-seropositive.

CDR3 bases: TGTGCCAGCAGCTTTCCTATACCGGGCACCGGGGAGCTGTTTTTT. This sequence encodes CASSFPIPGTGELFF. V gene TRBV13 combines with J gene TRBJ2-2; D not certain. V lost 3 bases and J lost 4, with 12 bases in between. Germline lookup yields CDR1 PRHDT and CDR2 FYEKMQ (reference sequence). CDR3 length: 15 residues.

The table lists this clone with a count of one. V is TRBV5-5 and J is TRBJ1-4, with 8 positions matching TRBD1. The CDR3 consists of 16 residues. The germline gives CDR1 SGHKS, CDR2 YYEKEE (reference sequence). The J segment lost 3 bases and the V segment lost 3 bases, leaving 7 bases of the junction unmatched. The DNA for the CDR3 is TGTGCCAGCAGCTCCCAGGGGGCTATGGCTAATGAAAAACTGTTTTTT. It translates to CASSSQGAMANEKLFF.

The chain has TRBV11-2 and TRBJ2-7; 8 bases are a match to TRBD1. V dropped 0 bases and J dropped 2; count of bases not matched to a gene: 6. CDR3 size: 16 residues. Germline lookup yields CDR1 SGHAT and CDR2 FQNNGV. The DNA for the CDR3 is TGTGCCAGCAGCTTAGATTGGACAGGGCCCACCTACGAGCAGTACTTC. Translated, it gives CASSLDWTGPTYEQYF.

This sequence joins TRBV6-1 and TRBJ2-2; the match to TRBD2 covers 7 bases. Trimming at V came to 5 bases and at J to 6 bases, leaving 6 bases not matched to a gene. Germline CDR1 is MNHNS and CDR2 is SASEGT. The CDR3 contains 14 residues. The DNA of the CDR3 is TGTGCCAGCAGTCGGGGCGGGGGACCCGGGGAGCTGTTTTTT. This translates into CASSRGGGPGELFF.

The chain recombines TRBV11-2 with TRBJ2-7; 7 bases fit TRBD1. J lost 2 bases, V lost 1 base, and 11 bases had no gene match. Per the germline V gene, CDR1 is SGHAT and CDR2 is FQNNGV. The CDR3 covers 17 residues. CDR3 residues: CASSLGPTGTAAYEQYF. DNA of the CDR3: TGTGCCAGCAGCTTAGGCCCCACCGGGACAGCAGCCTACGAGCAGTACTTC.

J is TRBJ2-6 and V is TRBV15; D perhaps matches TRBD2 (6 bases). CDR1 and CDR2 from the germline V gene are LNHNV and YYDKDF (reference sequence). Trimming removed 2 bases at V and 2 bases at J, with 7 bases between. This CDR3 spans 15 amino acids. CDR3 sequence: CATSRWGAGANVLTF. CDR3 in DNA: TGTGCCACCAGCAGATGGGGGGCTGGGGCCAACGTCCTGACTTTC.

Here the CDR3 DNA reads TGCGCCAGCAGCCAAGACCCCGGCGGAGCCTACGAGCAGTACTTC. Amino acids: CASSQDPGGAYEQYF. V is TRBV4-1 and J is TRBJ2-7; unclear D gene. The CDR3 has 15 amino acids. Trimming removed 0 bases at V and 2 bases at J, with 11 bases between. Germline CDR1 and CDR2: MGHRA and YSYEKL.

V is TRBV6-1 and J is TRBJ1-5; 7 bases align to TRBD1. V lost 4 bases to trimming and J lost 4 bases; unmatched junction nucleotides: 4. In germline, CDR1 is MNHNS, CDR2 SASEGT. CDR3 length: 14 amino acids. The DNA of the CDR3 is TGTGCCAGCAGTGTACAGGGGACTAATCAGCCCCAGCATTTT. Translation: CASSVQGTNQPQHF.

V usage is TRBV6-6 and J usage is TRBJ2-7, with 9 bases aligning to TRBD1. Losses at the gene ends were 6 bases for V and 9 bases for J; bases not matched to a gene: 9. CDR1 is MNHNY and CDR2 is SVGAGI in the germline V gene (reference sequence). The CDR3 runs 13 residues. Here the CDR3 DNA reads TGTGCCAGCAGCCCGGGACAGGGTAACGGGCAGTACTTC. Amino acids: CASSPGQGNGQYF.

This chain connects TRBV4-3 to TRBJ2-7; 12 bases are a match to TRBD1. The CDR3 is made up of 17 amino acids. From germline, CDR1 is LGHNA and CDR2 YSLEER. Trimming cost V 0 bases and J 4 bases; bases outside gene matches: 7. The CDR3 loop reads CASSQDWGTGGRYEQYF. As DNA, the CDR3 is TGCGCCAGCAGCCAAGATTGGGGGACAGGGGGCAGGTACGAGCAGTACTTC.

This clone has a handful of counts. This sample includes further DNA sequences coding for the same CDR3. The V gene is TRBV6-5, the J gene TRBJ1-1, with D possibly being TRBD1 (6 bases). This CDR3 has 11 amino acids. V lost 5 bases, J lost 11 bases, and 12 bases lay in between. Germline V lookup: CDR1 MNHEY, CDR2 SVGAGI. The CDR3 region has the DNA TGTGCCAGCAGTCCCGGGCAGGGGGCTTTCTTT. This encodes CASSPGQGAFF.

The rearrangement joins TRBV27 to TRBJ2-2; 9 positions agree with TRBD2. There are 17 residues in the CDR3. Germline V gene sequence: CDR1 MNHEY, CDR2 SMNVEV (reference sequence). V lost 5 bases to trimming and J lost 4 bases; unmatched junction nucleotides: 11. The CDR3 loop is CASSRRWGGGATGELFF. CDR3 sequence (DNA): TGTGCCAGCAGTCGTAGATGGGGCGGGGGGGCCACCGGGGAGCTGTTTTTT.

The chain employs TRBV6-5 and TRBJ1-1; TRBD1 is a possible D gene (5 bases). The CDR3 totals 14 residues. Germline V gene lookup returns CDR1 MNHEY and CDR2 SVGAGI. V was cut by 5 bases and J by 9 bases, with 19 bases left in between. CDR3 in DNA: TGTGCCAGCAGTCGTCTGGGGGGAAAGTTACAAGCTTTCTTT. Translation: CASSRLGGKLQAFF.

The rearrangement uses TRBV25-1 and TRBJ1-5; 7 positions match TRBD1. J lost 3 bases, V lost 7 bases, and 9 bases had no gene match. Per the germline V gene, CDR1 is MGHDK and CDR2 is SYGVNS. This CDR3 is 15 amino acids long. The CDR3 is CASTVLQGFNQPQHF. The CDR3 DNA is TGTGCCAGCACCGTCCTACAGGGGTTCAATCAGCCCCAGCATTTT.

The J gene is TRBJ2-7, the V gene TRBV6-6; D call uncertain. CDR3 length equals 14 residues. The germline CDR1 and CDR2 sequences are MNHNY and SVGAGI (reference sequence). V was cut by 2 bases and J by 4 bases, with 12 bases left in between. This CDR3 reads CASSYETFNYEQYF. In nucleotides, the CDR3 is TGTGCCAGCAGTTACGAGACTTTTAATTACGAGCAGTACTTC.

V usage is TRBV9 and J usage is TRBJ2-1; 8 nucleotides line up with TRBD2. The CDR3 loop spans 15 amino acids. Germline assignment: CDR1 SGDLS and CDR2 YYNGEE. With V trimmed by 0 bases and J by 8 bases, 7 bases remained unmatched. The CDR3 spells CASSVGVAGTDEQFF. The CDR3 DNA sequence: TGTGCCAGCAGCGTAGGAGTAGCGGGGACGGATGAGCAGTTCTTC.

The chain carries TRBV15 and TRBJ2-1, with 14 bases identical to TRBD2. The CDR3 extends over 19 amino acids. Germline trimming cut 5 bases from V and 0 bases from J; bases unmatched to any gene: 9. CDR1 is LNHNV, CDR2 YYDKDF, per germline (reference sequence). The CDR3: CATSRGLAGGSSSYNEQFF. CDR3 coding DNA: TGTGCCACCAGCCGAGGACTAGCGGGGGGTTCCAGCTCCTACAATGAGCAGTTCTTC.

V usage is TRBV15 and J usage is TRBJ1-2; TRBD1 might be the D (6 bases). Germline V lookup: CDR1 LNHNV, CDR2 YYDKDF (reference sequence). The CDR3 is 18 residues long. Deletions cut 0 bases from V and 1 base from J, with 18 bases between. The CDR3 protein is CATSRDLAAGANNYGYTF. Here the CDR3 DNA reads TGTGCCACCAGCAGAGATCTTGCCGCAGGGGCCAATAACTATGGCTACACCTTC.

The chain combines TRBV13 with TRBJ2-1; 10 nucleotides match TRBD2. The germline V gene has CDR1 PRHDT and CDR2 FYEKMQ (reference sequence). V dropped 2 bases and J dropped 3; count of bases not matched to a gene: 4. This CDR3 is 16 amino acids long. This chain's CDR3 is CASSLPAGGIYNEQFF. The CDR3, as DNA: TGTGCCAGCAGCTTACCAGCGGGGGGGATCTACAATGAGCAGTTCTTC.

The genes are TRBV6-5 and TRBJ1-1; TRBD1 is a possible D gene (6 bases). V lost 2 bases and J 3 bases, leaving 13 bases between the germline ends. The CDR3 covers 15 residues. CDR1 MNHEY and CDR2 SVGAGI come from the germline V gene. CDR3 region: CASSYGAGADTEAFF. CDR3 DNA: TGTGCCAGCAGTTACGGGGCGGGGGCGGACACTGAAGCTTTCTTT.

This clone was observed a single time. The gene calls are TRBV28 and TRBJ2-7, with 8 bases that match TRBD1. The CDR3 sequence is 16 residues long. Losses at the gene ends were 3 bases for V and 1 base for J; bases not matched to a gene: 8. Looked up from germline, CDR1 is MDHEN and CDR2 is SYDVKM. CDR3 amino acids: CASSFRWTGRSYEQYF. The CDR3 region has the DNA TGTGCCAGCAGTTTCAGGTGGACAGGGCGTTCCTACGAGCAGTACTTC.